This T cell receptor (beta chain) was obtained from a study of blood T cell repertoires in COVID-19. The wider study: Samples came from the United States, Italy and Spain, spanning acute and convalescent COVID-19.

Per the original methods: How many nucleated cells were present was estimated from reference gene primer amplification. Generated by immunoSEQ multiplex PCR, the TCRdb table keeps only in-frame clones and is missing some. V and J calls and clone size are as listed in that table; D and trimming were resolved from the DNA. The sample includes about 280,000 clones, 90% of them seen just once. The CDR3 consists of 16 residues. Germline V gives CDR1 MNHEY, CDR2 SVGAGI. The trim removed 4 bases at V and 5 bases at J, leaving 9 bases unmatched. The origin of this receptor is a woman aged 18-29 years with acute COVID-19. The chain carries TRBV6-5 and TRBJ2-7; TRBD1 agrees at 12 bases. The specimen sequenced was PBMCs or T cells enriched from blood (not recorded which). The CDR3 DNA is TGTGCCAGCAGTTTAGCGGGACAGGGGGCTTACCACGAGCAGTACTTC. This encodes CASSLAGQGAYHEQYF.